This T cell receptor (beta chain) came from a study of T-cell reconstitution after alpha-beta-depleted transplantation in children. Germline CDR1 and CDR2: MNHEY and SVGAGI. This CDR3 has 15 residues. V dropped 0 bases and J dropped 8; count of bases not matched to a gene: 7. It was with unique molecular identifiers that the TCRbeta library was prepared. Each CDR3 protein is one row after TCRdb ran MiXCR on the PCR reads. The sample lists some 220,000 distinct CDR3 sequences; about a tenth were seen once. This TCR derives from a human donor who donated a stem cell graft to a child with acute lymphoblastic leukemia. The material was PBMCs from the stem cell graft donor, obtained from the stem cell graft. V is TRBV6-5 and J is TRBJ2-1; 7 nucleotides match TRBD2. The CDR3 spells CASSYSTFSGDEQFF. In nucleotides, the CDR3 is TGTGCCAGCAGTTACTCCACTTTCAGCGGGGATGAGCAGTTCTTC.